The 4 T cell receptor beta chains below all came from one sample that was sequenced in a study of T cells in tuberculosis. Libraries were prepared by immunoSEQ multiplex PCR; TCRdb keeps only in-frame clonotypes and omits some of them. The sample records about 29,000 clones, approximately 93% being singletons. Sequences were obtained from PBMCs. The receptors were sampled from a donor aged 10 to 29 with latent tuberculosis or without tuberculosis infection.

The chain is built from TRBV27 and TRBJ2-1; 7 bases are a match to TRBD1. This CDR3 comprises 15 residues. V trimming: 5 bases; J trimming: 7 bases; junction bases outside the gene matches: 11. In germline, CDR1 is MNHEY, CDR2 SMNVEV (reference sequence). In DNA form, the CDR3 reads TGTGCCAGCAGTAAAGACAGGGTGGTCAGGAATGAGCAGTTCTTC. It translates to CASSKDRVVRNEQFF.

The J gene is TRBJ2-4, the V gene TRBV28, with D tentatively TRBD2 (5 bases). The CDR3 has 14 residues. Trimming removed 3 bases from V and 1 base from J, with 7 bases in between. The germline V gene has CDR1 MDHEN and CDR2 SYDVKM. The CDR3, as DNA: TGTGCCAGCAGTTTTGGCGGGGCCAAAAACATTCAGTACTTC. Protein: CASSFGGAKNIQYF.

CDR3 DNA sequence: TGTGCCAGTGGACAGTACAATGAGCAGTTCTTC. Protein sequence: CASGQYNEQFF. This sequence joins TRBV7-9 and TRBJ2-1; the D gene is possibly TRBD1 (6 bases). V was pared by 9 bases and J by 4 bases, with 7 bases between. The CDR3 spans 11 residues. CDR1 and CDR2 from the germline V gene are SEHNR and FQNEAQ (reference sequence).

J is TRBJ1-5 and V is TRBV19; TRBD1 might be the D (6 bases). Germline assignment: CDR1 LNHDA and CDR2 SQIVND (reference sequence). Trimming stripped 6 bases from V and 6 bases from J, with 12 bases between. The CDR3 contains 13 residues. DNA of the CDR3: TGTGCCAGTAGCCGGGAGGGGGTTCAGCCCCAGCATTTT. Translation gives CASSREGVQPQHF.